This TCR beta chain was retrieved from a study of T cells after yellow fever vaccination. Whole-study context: SMART-Seq v4 Ultra Low Input served to prepare low-cell-number fractions.

Ten or more counts support this clonotype. The antigen is unknown. Study observations and caveats: Weaker, the secondary response had a peak occurring faster, on day 5 versus 15.

One entry per CDR3 protein results from TCRdb running MiXCR on the 5' RACE reads. The sample holds roughly 140,000 distinct CDR3 sequences; 6.5% to 8.5% are singletons and the top ten take 0.55% to 0.9%. The CDR3 covers 16 residues. Trimming took 5 bases from V and 0 from J, leaving 16 bases between them. Specimen: CD4+ T cells sorted from PBMCs, collected 5 days after the yellow fever booster vaccination. The gene calls are TRBV12-3 or TRBV12-4 and TRBJ1-2; no clear D gene. This TCR was sampled from a man aged 30-40 years who received the YFV17D yellow fever vaccine. The CDR3 sequence is CASSPLEIPTNYGYTF. In DNA form, the CDR3 reads TGTGCCAGCAGTCCCCTGGAGATTCCTACTAACTATGGCTACACCTTC.